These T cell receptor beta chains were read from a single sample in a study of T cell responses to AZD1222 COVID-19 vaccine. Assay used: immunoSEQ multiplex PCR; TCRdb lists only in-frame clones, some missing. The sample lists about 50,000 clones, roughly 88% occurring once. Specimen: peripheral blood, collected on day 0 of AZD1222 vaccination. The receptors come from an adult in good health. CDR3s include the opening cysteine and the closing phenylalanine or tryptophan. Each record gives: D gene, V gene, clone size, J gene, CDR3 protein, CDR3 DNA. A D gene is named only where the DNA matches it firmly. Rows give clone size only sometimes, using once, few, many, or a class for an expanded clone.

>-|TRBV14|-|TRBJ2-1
CASSPQLAGNEQFF
TGTGCCAGCAGCCCCCAACTAGCCGGAAATGAGCAGTTCTTC
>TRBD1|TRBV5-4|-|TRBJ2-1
CASGIPGTGPNNEQFF
TGTGCCAGCGGGATCCCGGGGACAGGGCCAAACAATGAGCAGTTCTTC
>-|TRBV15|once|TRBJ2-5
CATSREGGPPRETQYF
TGTGCCACCAGCAGAGAAGGCGGACCCCCGAGGGAGACCCAGTACTTC
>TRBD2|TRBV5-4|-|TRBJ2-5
CASSGTSEETQYF
TGTGCCAGCAGTGGGACTAGCGAGGAGACCCAGTACTTC
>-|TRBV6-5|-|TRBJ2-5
CASSYSASSRQETQYF
TGTGCCAGCAGTTACTCGGCTAGCTCTAGGCAAGAGACCCAGTACTTC
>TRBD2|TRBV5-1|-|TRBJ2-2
CASSFGLAANTGELFF
TGCGCCAGCAGCTTCGGACTAGCGGCGAACACCGGGGAGCTGTTTTTT
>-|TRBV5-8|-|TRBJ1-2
CASSLVQGRGYGYTF
TGTGCCAGCAGCTTGGTACAGGGACGGGGCTATGGCTACACCTTC
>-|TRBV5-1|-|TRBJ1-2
CASSLDRGNYGYTF
TGCGCCAGCAGCTTGGACCGGGGGAACTATGGCTACACCTTC
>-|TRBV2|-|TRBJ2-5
CASSDGWMAETQYF
TGTGCCAGCAGTGATGGTTGGATGGCAGAGACCCAGTACTTC
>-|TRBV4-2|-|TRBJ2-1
CASSQDGGALENEQFF
TGTGCCAGCAGCCAAGATGGGGGGGCATTGGAAAATGAGCAGTTCTTC
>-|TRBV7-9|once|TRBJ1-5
CASSLGGRQPQHF
TGTGCCAGCAGCTTAGGAGGGAGGCAGCCCCAGCATTTT
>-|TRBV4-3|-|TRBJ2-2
CASSQDPGWTGELFF
TGCGCCAGCAGCCAAGATCCGGGATGGACCGGGGAGCTGTTTTTT
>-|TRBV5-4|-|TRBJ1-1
CASSLRNTEAFF
TGTGCCAGCAGCTTGCGGAACACTGAAGCTTTCTTT
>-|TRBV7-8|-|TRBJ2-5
CASSSGAGETQYF
TGTGCCAGCAGCTCAGGGGCGGGGGAGACCCAGTACTTC
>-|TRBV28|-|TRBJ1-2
CASRVPVAYGYTF
TGTGCCAGCAGAGTCCCGGTGGCCTATGGCTACACCTTC
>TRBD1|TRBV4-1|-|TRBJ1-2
CASSQERTGTGYTF
TGCGCCAGCAGCCAAGAAAGGACAGGGACCGGCTACACCTTC
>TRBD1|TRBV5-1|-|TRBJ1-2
CASSFGQGRANYGYTF
TGCGCCAGCAGCTTTGGACAGGGGAGAGCTAACTATGGCTACACCTTC
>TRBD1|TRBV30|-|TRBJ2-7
CAWAGTGVSEQYF
TGTGCCTGGGCCGGGACAGGGGTTTCCGAGCAGTACTTC
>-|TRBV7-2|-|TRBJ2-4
CASSYRDSSIQYF
TGTGCCAGCAGCTACCGGGACTCTAGCATTCAGTACTTC
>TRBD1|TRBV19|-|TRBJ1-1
CASSLTGTGLGGGLVTEAFF
TGTGCCAGTAGTCTCACCGGGACAGGGTTAGGTGGGGGACTAGTCACTGAAGCTTTCTTT
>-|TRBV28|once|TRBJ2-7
CASSSPAEGSYEQYF
TGTGCCAGCAGTTCCCCGGCTGAGGGGTCCTACGAGCAGTACTTC
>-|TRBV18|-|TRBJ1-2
CASSPTSNYGYTF
TGTGCCAGCTCACCGACGTCTAACTATGGCTACACCTTC
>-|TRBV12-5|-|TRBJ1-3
CASGRGSGNTIYF
TGTGCTAGTGGTCGGGGATCTGGAAACACCATATATTTT
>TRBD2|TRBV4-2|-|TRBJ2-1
CASSPTGLAGNNEQFF
TGTGCCAGCAGCCCCACCGGACTAGCGGGAAACAATGAGCAGTTCTTC
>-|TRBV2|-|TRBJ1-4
CASSLGDYEKLFF
TGTGCCAGCAGCCTCGGGGATTATGAAAAACTGTTTTTT
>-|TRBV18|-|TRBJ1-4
CASSPQGSTNEKLFF
TGTGCCAGCTCACCACAGGGTTCAACTAATGAAAAACTGTTTTTT
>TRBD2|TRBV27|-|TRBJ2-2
CASTERGVPKTGELFF
TGTGCCAGCACCGAGCGGGGCGTTCCAAAGACCGGGGAGCTGTTTTTT
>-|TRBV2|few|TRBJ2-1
CASSGSTRGEQFF
TGTGCCAGCAGTGGATCGACTAGAGGTGAGCAGTTCTTC
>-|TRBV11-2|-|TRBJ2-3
CASSLGPTIFTDTQYF
TGTGCCAGCAGCTTAGGTCCAACTATATTCACAGATACGCAGTATTTT
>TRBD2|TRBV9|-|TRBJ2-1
CASSVSGTSNLNEQFF
TGTGCCAGCAGCGTATCCGGGACTAGTAATTTAAATGAGCAGTTCTTC
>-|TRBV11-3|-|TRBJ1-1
CASSLVVRVGTEAFF
TGTGCCAGCAGCTTAGTAGTCAGGGTGGGCACTGAAGCTTTCTTT
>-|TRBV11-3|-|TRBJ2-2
CASSLVTPPTGELFF
TGTGCCAGCAGCTTAGTGACTCCCCCGACCGGGGAGCTGTTTTTT
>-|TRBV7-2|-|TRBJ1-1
CASSLTENTEAFF
TGTGCCAGCAGTTTGACAGAGAACACTGAAGCTTTCTTT
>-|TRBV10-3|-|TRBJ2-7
CAISEASYEQYF
TGTGCCATCAGTGAGGCAAGCTACGAGCAGTACTTC
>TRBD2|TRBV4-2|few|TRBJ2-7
CASSQRLAGGYEQYF
TGTGCCAGCAGCCAAAGACTAGCGGGAGGCTACGAGCAGTACTTC
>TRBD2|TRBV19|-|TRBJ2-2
CASSFASGFTGELFF
TGTGCCAGTAGTTTTGCTAGCGGGTTTACCGGGGAGCTGTTTTTT
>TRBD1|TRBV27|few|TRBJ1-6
CASSSLQGGNYSPLHF
TGTGCCAGCAGTTCACTCCAGGGGGGCAACTATTCACCCCTCCACTTT
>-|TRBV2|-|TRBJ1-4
CASSEGTEGHEKLFF
TGTGCCAGCAGTGAAGGGACCGAAGGCCATGAAAAACTGTTTTTT
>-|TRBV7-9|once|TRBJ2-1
CASSLMNEQFF
TGTGCCAGCAGCTTAATGAATGAGCAGTTCTTC
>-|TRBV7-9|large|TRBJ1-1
CASSHQAPEAFF
TGTGCCAGCAGCCATCAAGCCCCTGAAGCTTTCTTT
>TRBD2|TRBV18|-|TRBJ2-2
CASSAGLAGGTGELFF
TGTGCCAGCTCAGCCGGACTAGCGGGAGGCACCGGGGAGCTGTTTTTT